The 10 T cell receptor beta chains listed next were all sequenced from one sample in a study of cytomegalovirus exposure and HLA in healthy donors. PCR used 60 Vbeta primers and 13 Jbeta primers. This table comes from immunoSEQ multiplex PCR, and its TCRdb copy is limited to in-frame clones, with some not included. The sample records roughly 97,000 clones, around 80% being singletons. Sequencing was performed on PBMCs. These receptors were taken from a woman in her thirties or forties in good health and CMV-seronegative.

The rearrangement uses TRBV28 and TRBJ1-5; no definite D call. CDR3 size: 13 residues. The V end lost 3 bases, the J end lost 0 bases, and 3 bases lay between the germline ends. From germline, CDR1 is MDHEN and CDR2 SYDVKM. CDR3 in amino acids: CASSFVSNQPQHF. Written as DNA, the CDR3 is TGTGCCAGCAGTTTCGTTAGCAATCAGCCCCAGCATTTT.

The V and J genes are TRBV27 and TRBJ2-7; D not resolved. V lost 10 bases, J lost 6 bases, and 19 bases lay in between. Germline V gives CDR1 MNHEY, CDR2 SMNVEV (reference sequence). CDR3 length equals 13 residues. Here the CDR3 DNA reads TGTGCCACTCACCCACATGGTCTTCCCGAGCAGTACTTC. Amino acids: CATHPHGLPEQYF.

CDR3 loop: CASSLTGSRGNTIYF. The CDR3 nucleotides are TGTGCCAGCAGCCTTACAGGGAGCCGGGGAAACACCATATATTTT. V usage is TRBV28 and J usage is TRBJ1-3; weak D call: TRBD1 (6 bases). Trimming took 6 bases from V and 4 from J, leaving 16 bases between them. Germline V gene data show CDR1 as MDHEN and CDR2 as SYDVKM. The CDR3 extends over 15 amino acids. Drawing the rest from reference TRBV28 and TRBJ1-3, the complete variable domain is DVKVTQSSRYLVKRTGEKVFLECVQDMDHENMFWYRQDPGLGLRLIYFSYDVKMKEKGDIPEGYSVSREKKERFSLILESASTNQTSMYLCASSLTGSRGNTIYFGEGSWLTVV.

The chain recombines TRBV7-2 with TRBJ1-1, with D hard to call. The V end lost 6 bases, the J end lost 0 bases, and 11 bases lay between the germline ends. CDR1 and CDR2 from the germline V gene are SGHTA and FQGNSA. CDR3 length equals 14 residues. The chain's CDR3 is CASSGGWLNTEAFF. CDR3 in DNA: TGTGCCAGCAGTGGAGGTTGGCTGAACACTGAAGCTTTCTTT.

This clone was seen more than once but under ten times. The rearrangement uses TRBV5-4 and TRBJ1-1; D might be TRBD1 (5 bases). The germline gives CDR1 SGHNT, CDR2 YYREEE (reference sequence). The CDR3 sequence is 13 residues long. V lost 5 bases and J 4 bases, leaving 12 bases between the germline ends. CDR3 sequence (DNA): TGTGCCAGCAGGACAGACGTAGGCACTGAAGCTTTCTTT. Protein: CASRTDVGTEAFF.

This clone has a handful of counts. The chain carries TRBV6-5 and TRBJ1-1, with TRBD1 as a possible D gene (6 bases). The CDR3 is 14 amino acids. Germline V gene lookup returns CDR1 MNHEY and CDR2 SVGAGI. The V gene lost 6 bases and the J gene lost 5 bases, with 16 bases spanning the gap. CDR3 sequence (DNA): TGTGCCAGCAGGACAAGCAGGGGTTGGACTGAAGCTTTCTTT. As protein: CASRTSRGWTEAFF.

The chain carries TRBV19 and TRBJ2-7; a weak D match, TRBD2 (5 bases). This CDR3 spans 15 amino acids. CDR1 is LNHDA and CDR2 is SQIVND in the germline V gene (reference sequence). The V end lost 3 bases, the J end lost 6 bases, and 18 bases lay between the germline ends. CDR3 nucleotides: TGTGCCAGTAGTATCGGTGGACCAGCAGGAGGCGAGCAGTACTTC. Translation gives CASSIGGPAGGEQYF.

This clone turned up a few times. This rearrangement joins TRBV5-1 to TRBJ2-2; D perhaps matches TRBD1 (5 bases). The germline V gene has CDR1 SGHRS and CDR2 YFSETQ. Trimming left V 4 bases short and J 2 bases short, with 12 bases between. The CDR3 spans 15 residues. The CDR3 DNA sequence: TGCGCCAGCAGCCGGGTAACAGGAAACACCGGGGAGCTGTTTTTT. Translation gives CASSRVTGNTGELFF.

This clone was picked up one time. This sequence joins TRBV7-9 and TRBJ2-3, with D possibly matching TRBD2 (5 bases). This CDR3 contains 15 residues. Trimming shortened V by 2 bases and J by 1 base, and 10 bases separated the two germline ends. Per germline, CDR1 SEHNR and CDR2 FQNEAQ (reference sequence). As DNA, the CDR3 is TGTGCCAGCAGCTTAACTAGGGCGGGCACAGATACGCAGTATTTT. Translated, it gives CASSLTRAGTDTQYF.

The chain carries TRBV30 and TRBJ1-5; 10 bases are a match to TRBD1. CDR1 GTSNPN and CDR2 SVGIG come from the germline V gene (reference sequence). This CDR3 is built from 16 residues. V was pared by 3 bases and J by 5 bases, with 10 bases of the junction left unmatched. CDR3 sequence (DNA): TGTGCCTGGAGAGTAGGAGGACAGGGGGGACATCAGCCCCAGCATTTT. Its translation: CAWRVGGQGGHQPQHF.